Listed here are 23 T cell receptor beta chains from one sample, sequenced in a study of control samples from healthy donors and cancer patients. The method was immunoSEQ multiplex PCR; TCRdb's version includes in-frame clones alone and lacks a portion of them. The data show over 150,000 clones, approximately 92% seen once. Sequenced: blood. The receptors derive from a woman in her thirties or forties in good health.

The V gene is TRBV18, the J gene TRBJ2-7, with 9 bases that match TRBD1. Germline V gene data show CDR1 as KGHSH and CDR2 as LQKENI. The trim removed 6 bases at V and 3 bases at J, leaving 6 bases unmatched. The CDR3 is made up of 14 amino acids. CDR3 loop: CASSDGGQGYEQYF. In nucleotides, the CDR3 is TGTGCCAGCTCCGATGGGGGACAGGGCTACGAGCAGTACTTC.

The chain's CDR3 is CASSPLDSPYEQYF. The CDR3 DNA is TGTGCCAGCTCACCACTGGATTCTCCCTACGAGCAGTACTTC. J is TRBJ2-7 and V is TRBV18; D unresolved. The germline gives CDR1 KGHSH, CDR2 LQKENI. There are 14 residues in the CDR3. Trimming cost V 1 base and J 2 bases, with 9 bases left between them.

The gene calls are TRBV10-1 and TRBJ1-1; TRBD1 aligns across 8 bases. CDR3 length: 14 amino acids. The germline CDR1 and CDR2 sequences are WNHNN and SYGVQD (reference sequence). V shed 6 bases, J shed 5 bases, and the junction held 8 bases outside the gene matches. The CDR3 sequence: CASRPGTGRTEAFF. CDR3 nucleotides: TGCGCCAGCAGACCCGGGACAGGAAGAACTGAAGCTTTCTTT.

The chain recombines TRBV2 with TRBJ2-7; 8 bases are a match to TRBD2. Per the germline V gene, CDR1 is SNHLY and CDR2 is FYNNEI. V was pared by 2 bases and J by 6 bases, with 9 bases of the junction left unmatched. This CDR3 is built from 15 residues. The CDR3 loop reads CASSEWDGGAGEQYF. The CDR3 nucleotides read TGTGCCAGCAGTGAATGGGACGGGGGGGCCGGCGAGCAGTACTTC.

This chain connects TRBV27 to TRBJ2-3, with 8 bases identical to TRBD1. J gave up 1 base and V 3 bases, and 6 bases lay outside the gene matches. The CDR3 has 16 amino acids. Germline V CDR1 and CDR2: MNHEY, SMNVEV (reference sequence). The CDR3 spells CASSLRQGLGTDTQYF. CDR3 in DNA: TGTGCCAGCAGTTTGAGACAGGGGCTGGGCACAGATACGCAGTATTTT.

The CDR3 DNA reads TGTGCCAGCCTAGACCGGGACAGGGCCCTCTCGGTGGCCAATCAGCCCCAGCATTTT. The encoded protein is CASLDRDRALSVANQPQHF. This chain uses TRBV5-8 with TRBJ1-5, with 9 bases that match TRBD1. Germline CDR1 SGHTS, CDR2 YDEGEE. V lost 7 bases to trimming and J lost 3 bases; unmatched junction nucleotides: 20. CDR3 length: 19 residues.

This chain joins TRBV11-3 and TRBJ2-2; possible D gene TRBD1, 6 bases. The CDR3 spans 13 residues. Deletions cut 4 bases from V and 4 bases from J, with 7 bases between. Per the germline V gene, CDR1 is SGHNT and CDR2 is YENEEA. The CDR3 region has the DNA TGTGCCAGCAGCTGGACAGTCACCGGGGAGCTGTTTTTT. Its translation is CASSWTVTGELFF. Filled out from reference TRBV11-3 and TRBJ2-2, the complete variable domain reads EAGVVQSPRYKIIEKKQPVAFWCNPISGHNTLYWYLQNLGQGPELLIRYENEEAVDDSQLPKDRFSAERLKGVDSTLKIQPAELGDSAVYLCASSWTVTGELFFGEGSRLTVL.

This clone was observed a few times. The V and J genes are TRBV6-5 and TRBJ1-1; D remains ambiguous. V was clipped by 2 bases and J by 6 bases, with 13 bases between them. The germline CDR1 and CDR2 sequences are MNHEY and SVGAGI. CDR3 length: 14 amino acids. CDR3 sequence: CASSYGLSGAEAFF. CDR3 nucleotide sequence: TGTGCCAGCAGTTACGGGTTAAGCGGCGCTGAAGCTTTCTTT.

The V and J genes are TRBV6-4 and TRBJ1-2, with 12 bases that match TRBD1. J gave up 7 bases and V 6 bases, and 18 bases lay outside the gene matches. The CDR3 is 18 residues long. The germline gives CDR1 MRHNA, CDR2 SNTAGT. The CDR3 DNA is TGTGCCAGCAGCCCTATATCCGGGACAGGGGGCGCGATAGCTGGCTACACCTTC. Translating it yields CASSPISGTGGAIAGYTF.

V usage is TRBV6-2 or TRBV6-3 and J usage is TRBJ1-2; D gene uncertain. CDR1 and CDR2 (germline): MNHEY, SVGEGT. There are 14 residues in the CDR3. The V end lost 2 bases, the J end lost 5 bases, and 12 bases lay between the germline ends. The CDR3 region is CASSYTNYFYGYTF. The CDR3 bases are TGTGCCAGCAGTTACACTAACTATTTTTATGGCTACACCTTC.

The genes are TRBV11-2 and TRBJ1-3; D is uncertain. The CDR3 consists of 16 residues. Between the trimmed V and J ends, which lost 5 bases and 0 bases, there was a span of 14 bases. Per germline, CDR1 SGHAT and CDR2 FQNNGV. Here the CDR3 DNA reads TGTGCCAGCAGCCTGGGATATACGCCCTCTGGAAACACCATATATTTT. As protein: CASSLGYTPSGNTIYF.

The rearrangement links TRBV19 to TRBJ2-2; D not resolved. Germline V CDR1 and CDR2: LNHDA, SQIVND (reference sequence). With 5 bases removed from V and 8 bases from J, the gap between germline ends came to 6 bases. The CDR3 has 11 amino acids. CDR3 sequence (DNA): TGTGCCAGTAGTCGGTTGGGGGAGCTGTTTTTT. Residues: CASSRLGELFF.

The chain couples TRBV2 to TRBJ2-2; 10 bases match TRBD2. The V gene end was trimmed by 3 bases and the J gene end by 5 bases; junction bases not matched to a gene: 3. This CDR3 contains 15 residues. Germline CDR1 SNHLY, CDR2 FYNNEI. In DNA form, the CDR3 reads TGTGCCAGCAGTGATAGCGGGGGGTCGACCGGGGAGCTGTTTTTT. It specifies CASSDSGGSTGELFF.

This clone was picked up a small number of times. The chain links TRBV5-4 to TRBJ2-3; D not certain. V lost 2 bases and J lost 2, with 9 bases in between. Germline assignment: CDR1 SGHNT and CDR2 YYREEE (reference sequence). The CDR3 contains 14 residues. CDR3 nucleotides: TGTGCCAGCAGCTTTGTACCAAACACAGATACGCAGTATTTT. This gives the protein CASSFVPNTDTQYF.

The chain couples TRBV13 to TRBJ2-3; tentatively, D is TRBD2 (5 bases). Germline V gives CDR1 PRHDT, CDR2 FYEKMQ (reference sequence). V lost 0 bases and J 6 bases, leaving 10 bases between the germline ends. The CDR3 sequence is 14 residues long. For the CDR3, the DNA is TGTGCCAGCAGCTTAGGATCTAGGAGGGATACGCAGTATTTT. Its translation: CASSLGSRRDTQYF. Variable domain in full (rest from reference TRBV13 and TRBJ2-3): AAGVIQSPRHLIKEKRETATLKCYPIPRHDTVYWYQQGPGQDPQFLISFYEKMQSDKGSIPDRFSAQQFSDYHSELNMSSLELGDSALYFCASSLGSRRDTQYFGPGTRLTVL.

This rearrangement joins TRBV7-9 to TRBJ1-6, with TRBD1 matching over 9 bases. The CDR3 spans 15 residues. Germline CDR1 SEHNR, CDR2 FQNEAQ (reference sequence). V lost 4 bases and J lost 8; bases outside the gene matches: 6. Written as DNA, the CDR3 is TGTGCCAGCAGCTGGGACAGGGAGAAATATTCACCCCTCCACTTT. Amino acid sequence: CASSWDREKYSPLHF.

The chain couples TRBV6-1 to TRBJ2-1, with D perhaps TRBD2 (7 bases). The germline V gene encodes CDR1 MNHNS and CDR2 SASEGT. There are 18 residues in the CDR3. The V gene lost 4 bases and the J gene lost 7 bases, with 26 bases spanning the gap. The CDR3 DNA sequence: TGTGCCAGCAGTGCAGCCCCGGGGTGGACTAGGGGGGGGAATGAGCAGTTCTTC. Its protein is CASSAAPGWTRGGNEQFF.

This clone came up a few times. This chain links TRBV5-6 with TRBJ2-1; 9 nucleotides agree with TRBD1. Germline CDR1 and CDR2: SGHDT and YYEEEE. The CDR3 has 15 amino acids. V gave up 4 bases and J gave up 6 bases; unmatched junction bases: 8. This chain's CDR3 is CASSSTGGRVNEQFF. The CDR3 DNA reads TGTGCCAGCAGCAGTACAGGGGGCCGGGTCAATGAGCAGTTCTTC.

CDR3: CATSRARGSGNEKLFF. DNA for the CDR3: TGTGCCACCAGCAGAGCCCGGGGATCGGGTAATGAAAAACTGTTTTTT. The rearrangement links TRBV15 to TRBJ1-4, with D hard to call. V lost 1 base to trimming and J lost 4 bases, with 13 bases between them. Per germline, CDR1 LNHNV and CDR2 YYDKDF (reference sequence). This CDR3 spans 16 amino acids.

This clone has just a few counts. The J gene is TRBJ1-1, the V gene TRBV6-4, with D possibly matching TRBD1 (5 bases). This CDR3 has 15 residues. The V end was cut by 2 bases, the J end by 0 bases, with 10 bases between. Germline CDR1 is MRHNA and CDR2 is SNTAGT. CDR3 protein: CASSDGGHLNTEAFF. CDR3 coding DNA: TGTGCCAGCAGTGACGGTGGACACCTGAACACTGAAGCTTTCTTT.

The V gene is TRBV7-9, the J gene TRBJ2-3, with D perhaps TRBD1 (5 bases). The ends were cut back, 2 bases at V and 3 bases at J, with 9 bases in the middle. This CDR3 spans 14 amino acids. Germline CDR1 SEHNR, CDR2 FQNEAQ (reference sequence). The CDR3 reads CASSLRAGTDTQYF. In DNA, the CDR3 is TGTGCCAGCAGCTTAAGGGCAGGGACAGATACGCAGTATTTT. The whole variable domain, remainder taken from reference TRBV7-9 and TRBJ2-3, is DTGVSQNPRHKITKRGQNVTFRCDPISEHNRLYWYRQTLGQGPEFLTYFQNEAQLEKSRLLSDRFSAERPKGSFSTLEIQRTEQGDSAMYLCASSLRAGTDTQYFGPGTRLTVL.

The CDR3: CASSDGGQPSTYTF. The CDR3 DNA sequence: TGTGCCAGCAGTGACGGGGGACAGCCCTCGACCTACACCTTC. V is TRBV6-4 and J is TRBJ1-2; 7 bases map to TRBD1. J was trimmed by 10 bases and V by 2 bases; bases with no gene match: 10. Germline CDR1 and CDR2: MRHNA and SNTAGT. The CDR3 runs 14 residues.

CDR3 sequence: CSARFFEAFF. CDR3 DNA: TGCAGTGCTAGGTTCTTTGAAGCTTTCTTT. The chain couples TRBV20-1 to TRBJ1-1; D is unclear. This CDR3 is 10 amino acids long. Germline CDR1 reads DFQATT; CDR2 reads SNEGSKA (reference sequence). Deletions cut 3 bases from V and 7 bases from J, with 6 bases between.